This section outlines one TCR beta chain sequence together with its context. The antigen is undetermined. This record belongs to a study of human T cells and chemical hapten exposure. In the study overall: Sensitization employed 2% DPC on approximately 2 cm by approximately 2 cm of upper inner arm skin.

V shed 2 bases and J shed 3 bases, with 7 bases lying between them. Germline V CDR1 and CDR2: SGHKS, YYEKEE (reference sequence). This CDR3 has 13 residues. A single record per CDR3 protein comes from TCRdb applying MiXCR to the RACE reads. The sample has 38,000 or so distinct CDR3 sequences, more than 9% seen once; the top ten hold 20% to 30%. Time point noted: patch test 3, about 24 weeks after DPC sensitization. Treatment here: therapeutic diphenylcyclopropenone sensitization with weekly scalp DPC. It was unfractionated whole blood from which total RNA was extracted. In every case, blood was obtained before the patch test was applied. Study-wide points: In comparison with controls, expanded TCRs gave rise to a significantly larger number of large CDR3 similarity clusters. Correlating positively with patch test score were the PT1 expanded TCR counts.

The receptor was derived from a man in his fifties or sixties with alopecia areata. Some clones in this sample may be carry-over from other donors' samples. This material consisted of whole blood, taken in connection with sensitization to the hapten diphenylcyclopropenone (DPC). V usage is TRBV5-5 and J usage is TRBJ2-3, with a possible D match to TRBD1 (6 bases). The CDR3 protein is CASSFQGTDTQYF. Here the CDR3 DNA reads TGTGCCAGCAGCTTCCAGGGGACAGATACGCAGTATTTT.